Listed below are T cell receptor beta chains from one sample, sequenced in a study of OX40 agonist ivuxolimab in advanced cancers. Profiled with immunoSEQ multiplex PCR; TCRdb holds only in-frame clones, not every one. The table records 100,000 or so clones, approximately 90% of them present only once. Sequencing used CD4+ or CD8+ T cells sorted from blood, obtained in a trial of the OX40 agonist ivuxolimab. These receptors were taken from an adult with an advanced solid tumor such as melanoma, head and neck, liver or kidney cancer. Each CDR3 is given with its conserved first and last residue. A row's size may be missing; if present it is once, few, many or a size class.

>TRBV19|once|TRBJ2-3
CASSMGLATGLDTQYF
>TRBV18|.|TRBJ2-3
CASSRAGAPDTQYF
>TRBV30|.|TRBJ1-6
CAWSQTTPLHF
>TRBV2|once|TRBJ1-5
CASSPGTVLYQPQHF
>TRBV4-3|.|TRBJ2-6
CASSHTGSGANVLTF
>TRBV28|.|TRBJ2-3
CASSLPGDTQYF
>TRBV27|.|TRBJ1-1
CASSLFWTTGSTPGTEAFF
>TRBV7-9|few|TRBJ1-2
CASSFGQGVEYGYTF
>TRBV6-6|.|TRBJ2-5
CASSYSTGKETQYF
>TRBV5-6|.|TRBJ1-3
CASSLGTGQSRIYF
>TRBV11-2|few|TRBJ1-5
CASSLGQGDQPQHF
>TRBV7-2|.|TRBJ2-3
CASSFQTGVASTDTQYF
>TRBV7-9|.|TRBJ1-5
CASSSATGTDHQPQHF
>TRBV5-1|.|TRBJ2-7
CASSTGTVFDEQYF
>TRBV6-5|.|TRBJ1-1
CASSYNPIAEAFF
>TRBV5-4|few|TRBJ1-6
CASSFQGENSPLHF
>TRBV18|.|TRBJ2-7
CASSPGVTARNEQYF
>TRBV29-1|.|TRBJ2-1
CSVETTSSYNEQFF
>TRBV14|once|TRBJ1-1
CASSFGQGTEAFF
>TRBV18|once|TRBJ1-4
CASSPQREAGKLFF
>TRBV6-1|.|TRBJ2-2
CASRRTGELFF
>TRBV7-6|.|TRBJ2-3
CASSPSGVTDTQYF
>TRBV2|.|TRBJ2-4
CASSGMFKDSIQYF
>TRBV30|few|TRBJ2-1
CAWSKGWSTVDEQFF
>TRBV7-2|once|TRBJ2-5
CASSPSQAQETQYF
>TRBV2|.|TRBJ1-2
CASRNVAAANYGYTF
>TRBV5-1|.|TRBJ2-1
CASSFSGSSYNEQFF
>TRBV10-1|once|TRBJ2-5
CASSESLQETQYF
>TRBV6-1|once|TRBJ2-7
CAIPREGSSYEQYF
>TRBV5-1|.|TRBJ1-4
CASSLAGNEKLFF
>TRBV10-3|.|TRBJ2-3
CAIQATETDTQYF
>TRBV2|few|TRBJ2-7
CASIWAGSDEQYF
>TRBV5-1|.|TRBJ2-1
CASSTGTPQNEQFF
>TRBV5-4|.|TRBJ2-3
CASSFPSGRAGADTQYF
>TRBV28|.|TRBJ2-3
CASSLSSDTQYF
>TRBV5-1|.|TRBJ1-6
CASSAPQGMDNSPLHF
>TRBV5-1|.|TRBJ2-1
CASSLVGGSYNEQFF
>TRBV6-1|.|TRBJ2-1
CASSELAGVNEQFF
>TRBV27|.|TRBJ1-3
CASSLSMGNTIYF
>TRBV5-1|.|TRBJ2-3
CASSSRGGEDTQYF
>TRBV28|few|TRBJ2-7
CASRPLVWDEQYF
>TRBV7-2|.|TRBJ2-7
CASSIRQSSSYEQYF
>TRBV27|.|TRBJ2-3
CASSWGTGGTDTQYF
>TRBV6-4|.|TRBJ2-5
CASSDGRGSETQYF
>TRBV5-8|.|TRBJ1-2
CASSSWGSVEGYTF
>TRBV7-2|.|TRBJ2-1
CASSQGVNNEQFF
>TRBV6-5|.|TRBJ2-6
CASSRQGAGANVLTF
>TRBV7-9|.|TRBJ2-3
CASSYGQGADTQYF
>TRBV2|.|TRBJ2-2
CASRGQGIETGELFF
>TRBV30|.|TRBJ1-5
CAWSPGQGNQPQHF
>TRBV30|once|TRBJ2-2
CAWSPVNTGELFF
>TRBV28|.|TRBJ2-2
CASRVNTGELFF
>TRBV5-1|.|TRBJ2-1
CASSRLAEDEQFF